The T cell receptor beta chain under discussion was sequenced for a study of molecular identifiers for immune sequencing clone quantification (dated by TCRdb to the late 2010s). Concerning the study at large: In a replicate experiment, RNA from approximately 22,000 or 94,000 naive CD8 T cells was split into five aliquots, four of which were sequenced. This methods study benchmarked molecular-identifier clustering-based TCR repertoire sequencing (MIDCIRS) and TCR RNA copy counting, using CD8 T cells to do so.

This clonotype was seen at least ten times. It has no known antigen specificity. Per-base quality was not reported, and no clone a single base away is much larger than it. Libraries of naive CD8 T cells were generated from around 20,000 to 1,000,000 sorted cells, with 10%, 30% or 50% of the purified RNA used. On a BD FACSAria II, naive CD8 T cells were FACS-sorted as CD8+CD4-CCR7+CD45RA+ and collected into RLT Plus buffer. Nine to eleven TCR copies' worth of Jurkat RNA were spiked into roughly 18,000-1,000,000 naive CD8 T cell samples to test detection sensitivity. Enrichment of CD8 T cells was done with RosetteSep CD8+ T Cell Enrichment Cocktail plus Ficoll-Paque, and ACK red cell lysis came afterward. Libraries came from PCR. The instrument was an Illumina HiSeq 4000. Bulk TCR libraries were made following a previously described method, with the TCR primers given in Table S5. Total RNA was purified with the Qiagen AllPrep DNA/RNA kit. Reads from multiple sequencing runs of the same library were pooled before analysis. In the authors' own workflow: Reads were retained only if their TCR constant sequence matched exactly, and those retained reads were trimmed to 150 nt and grouped according to their 12-nt molecular barcodes. Reads in each barcode group were sub-clustered using a 15% Levenshtein threshold, and a quality-weighted consensus sequence was built for each RNA molecule. Non-functional sequences were excluded, and lower-count sequences lying one edit away from another sequence were also excluded. Based on fitting two negative binomial distributions, any barcode sub-cluster with under 20% of the maximum read count was discarded. The raw public reads went through TCRdb reprocessing: fastp at Q25, MiXCR clone calling, in-frame beta chains kept. Under each unique CDR3 protein, matching rows form one entry showing the most common genes and DNA. The V and J calls were determined by TCRdb, not by the authors. Across this sample there are under 650,000 distinct CDR3 sequences, with 15% to 20% seen only once. Jointly, the top ten make up around 0.9% of the sample.

Findings and caveats that apply to the study as a whole: Without barcode sub-clustering, chimeric consensus sequences inflated TCR diversity; chimeras reached as high as 47%. Naive libraries contained spiked-in Jurkat TCR RNA (approximately nine copies' worth), which is not part of the donor repertoire. In CMV-specific effector cells, clones with more than 20 RNA copies contained over 98% of molecules, whereas in naive cells such clones contained under 1% of molecules. Modeling estimated around 3.2 recovered TCR RNA copies per cell, compared with about ten by digital PCR, which implies roughly 30% capture efficiency. Spiked-in Jurkat TCR RNA equivalent to a single cell was reported to be detectable even among over 800,000 naive CD8 T cells. Identical TCR molecules sharing a barcode could cause highly expanded clone sizes to be underestimated.

The source material was naive CD8+ T cells from blood, with Jurkat cell RNA spiked in. The cell subset or site label corresponds to: FACS-sorted CD8+CD4-CCR7+CD45RA+ naive T cells. This receptor was taken from a human donor in good health. Some libraries in this study had Jurkat cell RNA spiked in.

The DNA sequence is as follows: TGTGCCAGCAGCTTAGCCCGTGTCGGGAACACCGGGGAGCTGTTTTTT. Its amino acids are CASSLARVGNTGELFF. The V gene is TRBV13 and the J gene is TRBJ2-2, with the D gene call left open. The germline V gene (reference sequence) sets CDR1 to PRHDT and CDR2 to FYEKMQ. The CDR3 numbers 16 residues from cysteine through phenylalanine. CDR3 DNA is the only sequence kept; it has 48 bases, read in frame from the first base. The trim is 1 base for V and 1 base for J, with a gap of 10 bases between the germline ends.